Below, 21 T cell receptor beta chains from the same sample are listed, as sequenced in a study of cytotoxic CD8 clonotypes in ibrutinib-treated CLL. Method: immunoSEQ multiplex PCR; TCRdb's copy keeps in-frame clones and lacks some. Of more than 85,000 clones detected, 70% to 80% appear once; the ten largest clones hold around 23%. The sequences come from PBMCs, collected after 24 months of ibrutinib treatment. The receptor source for this set is a human donor with chronic lymphocytic leukemia.

The CDR3 here is CASYSGDSSYEQYF. CDR3 DNA sequence: TGTGCCAGTTATTCAGGGGACAGCTCCTACGAGCAGTACTTC. The V gene is TRBV2, the J gene TRBJ2-7; TRBD1 matches 7 bases. CDR3 length equals 14 residues. The ends lost 9 bases at V and 0 bases at J; junction bases unmatched: 8. The germline CDR1 and CDR2 sequences are SNHLY and FYNNEI.

This clone was seen a few times. The J gene is TRBJ2-7, the V gene TRBV9, with 11 bases matching TRBD1. The V and J ends lost 4 bases and 5 bases, in that order; junction bases with no gene match: 8. CDR1 SGDLS and CDR2 YYNGEE come from the germline V gene. CDR3 length equals 15 residues. CDR3 residues: CASSQGTGGRDEQYF. CDR3 sequence (DNA): TGTGCCAGCAGCCAGGGGACAGGGGGACGCGACGAGCAGTACTTC.

The rearrangement joins TRBV5-6 to TRBJ1-2; 7 nucleotides agree with TRBD1. The J segment lost 0 bases and the V segment lost 4 bases, leaving 6 bases of the junction unmatched. The CDR3 is 15 amino acids. Germline lookup yields CDR1 SGHDT and CDR2 YYEEEE. The CDR3 protein is CASSATGTANYGYTF. The CDR3 nucleotides read TGTGCCAGCAGCGCCACCGGGACAGCTAACTATGGCTACACCTTC.

The rearrangement joins TRBV6-1 to TRBJ1-4; D is undetermined. The germline V gene encodes CDR1 MNHNS and CDR2 SASEGT. V lost 2 bases to trimming and J lost 12 bases, with 10 bases between them. The CDR3 runs to 12 residues. The chain's CDR3 is CASSETRRELFF. Written as DNA, the CDR3 is TGTGCCAGCAGTGAAACGAGACGGGAACTGTTTTTT.

The chain couples TRBV5-1 to TRBJ2-5; TRBD2 might be the D (5 bases). Deletions cut 7 bases from V and 3 bases from J, with 10 bases between. This CDR3 is 12 amino acids long. CDR1 and CDR2 from the germline V gene are SGHRS and YFSETQ. DNA of the CDR3: TGCGCCAGCCGGGGAGCGGAAGAGACCCAGTACTTC. Protein product: CASRGAEETQYF.

Here the CDR3 reads CASSSQEGQPQHF. For the CDR3, the DNA is TGTGCCAGCAGCTCGCAGGAGGGCCAGCCCCAGCATTTT. The rearrangement joins TRBV7-3 to TRBJ1-5; no reliable D call. Trimming left V 4 bases short and J 7 bases short, with 11 bases between. CDR1 and CDR2 (germline): SGHTA, FQGTGA. There are 13 residues in the CDR3.

J is TRBJ2-2 and V is TRBV29-1, with D possibly matching TRBD2 (5 bases). The CDR3 spans 13 residues. Trimming pared 3 bases from V and 4 bases from J, leaving 9 bases between. Looked up from germline, CDR1 is SQVTM and CDR2 is ANQGSEA. The CDR3 loop reads CSVDGKITGELFF. As DNA, the CDR3 is TGCAGCGTTGACGGGAAAATCACCGGGGAGCTGTTTTTT.

The chain is built from TRBV5-4 and TRBJ1-2; 7 bases line up with TRBD1. Germline loops: CDR1 SGHNT, CDR2 YYREEE (reference sequence). Unmatched junction bases numbered 8, after V lost 5 bases and J lost 4 bases. The length of the CDR3 is 14 residues. CDR3 in amino acids: CASSPGTEPYGYTF. CDR3 DNA sequence: TGTGCCAGCAGTCCCGGGACAGAACCCTATGGCTACACCTTC.

The chain has TRBV27 and TRBJ1-1; D remains ambiguous. The V end lost 6 bases, the J end lost 4 bases, and 15 bases lay between the germline ends. The CDR3 consists of 14 residues. Germline CDR1 reads MNHEY; CDR2 reads SMNVEV (reference sequence). CDR3 sequence reads: CASSRPGGSTEAFF. CDR3 nucleotides: TGTGCCAGCAGCCGACCGGGTGGGAGCACTGAAGCTTTCTTT.

This rearrangement joins TRBV5-1 to TRBJ1-5; no reliable D call. The germline gives CDR1 SGHRS, CDR2 YFSETQ. The V and J ends lost 4 bases and 0 bases respectively, with 5 bases between them. The CDR3 has 13 residues. In DNA, the CDR3 is TGCGCCAGCAGCCAGGATAGCAATCAGCCCCAGCATTTT. Translating it yields CASSQDSNQPQHF. The full variable domain, in which reference TRBV5-1 and TRBJ1-5 provide the parts outside the CDR3, is KAGVTQTPRYLIKTRGQQVTLSCSPISGHRSVSWYQQTPGQGLQFLFEYFSETQRNKGNFPGRFSGRQFSNSRSEMNVSTLELGDSALYLCASSQDSNQPQHFGDGTRLSIL.

The chain couples TRBV2 to TRBJ2-7, with TRBD1 matching over 10 bases. After removal of 3 bases from V and 5 bases from J, the junction contained 4 bases not matched to a gene. The germline V gene has CDR1 SNHLY and CDR2 FYNNEI. The CDR3 sequence is 14 residues long. CDR3 sequence reads: CASSEGTGVHEQYF. The CDR3 DNA follows: TGTGCCAGCAGTGAGGGGACAGGGGTCCACGAGCAGTACTTC.

The rearrangement links TRBV2 to TRBJ1-2; D not resolved. The V end lost 5 bases, the J end lost 2 bases, and 6 bases lay between the germline ends. From germline, CDR1 is SNHLY and CDR2 FYNNEI. The CDR3 length is 12 residues. The CDR3 loop reads CASSPANYGYTF. The CDR3 nucleotides are TGTGCCAGCAGTCCAGCGAACTATGGCTACACCTTC. Drawing the rest from reference TRBV2 and TRBJ1-2, the complete variable domain is EPEVTQTPSHQVTQMGQEVILRCVPISNHLYFYWYRQILGQKVEFLVSFYNNEISEKSEIFDDQFSVERPDGSNFTLKIRSTKLEDSAMYFCASSPANYGYTFGSGTRLTVV.

This chain links TRBV14 with TRBJ1-2; D is unclear. The V gene's germline CDR1 is SGHDN and CDR2 FVKESK. The CDR3 totals 12 residues. V was pared by 0 bases and J by 8 bases, with 7 bases between. The CDR3 is CASSQDLRGYTF. DNA for the CDR3: TGTGCCAGCAGCCAAGATCTTCGCGGCTACACCTTC.

This chain links TRBV7-2 with TRBJ2-6, with a tentative D call TRBD1 (5 bases). Germline-derived CDR1 and CDR2 are SGHTA and FQGNSA. The CDR3 sequence is 15 residues long. V was clipped by 3 bases and J by 1 base, with 7 bases between them. This CDR3 is CASSFRVSGANVLTF. CDR3 DNA sequence: TGTGCCAGCAGCTTCAGGGTTTCTGGGGCCAACGTCCTGACTTTC.

In its sample, this clone ranks as medium-sized. The rearrangement uses TRBV2 and TRBJ2-1; D not resolved. Trimming cost V 3 bases and J 8 bases, with 20 bases left between them. The CDR3 covers 16 residues. Germline CDR1 and CDR2: SNHLY and FYNNEI. CDR3 sequence: CASSDPSTPLRDEQFF. CDR3 nucleotides: TGTGCCAGCAGTGACCCATCGACACCGCTTAGGGATGAGCAGTTCTTC.

The chain carries TRBV5-1 and TRBJ1-4; perhaps TRBD1 as D (6 bases). The CDR3 loop spans 13 amino acids. V dropped 4 bases and J dropped 6 bases, with 10 bases sitting between them. CDR1 and CDR2 (germline): SGHRS, YFSETQ. CDR3 sequence reads: CASSLGQYEKLFF. DNA for the CDR3: TGCGCCAGCAGCCTAGGACAGTATGAAAAACTGTTTTTT.

The rearrangement joins TRBV27 to TRBJ2-3, with 7 bases identical to TRBD2. CDR3 length: 16 amino acids. Germline assignment: CDR1 MNHEY and CDR2 SMNVEV (reference sequence). Unmatched junction bases numbered 10, after V lost 6 bases and J lost 1 base. The CDR3 nucleotides read TGTGCCAGCAGGCTGCGCGGGAGAGGGGGCACAGATACGCAGTATTTT. It is translated as CASRLRGRGGTDTQYF.

A note on this clone: This same CDR3 is encoded by further DNA sequences in the sample. V is TRBV2 and J is TRBJ2-2; 12 positions match TRBD2. This CDR3 spans 16 amino acids. V lost 5 bases and J lost 1; bases outside the gene matches: 2. Looked up from germline, CDR1 is SNHLY and CDR2 is FYNNEI. The DNA of the CDR3 is TGTGCCAGCAGTCCGACTAGCGGGAGGAACACCGGGGAGCTGTTTTTT. This sequence encodes CASSPTSGRNTGELFF.

This chain uses TRBV4-2 with TRBJ2-4, with a tentative D call TRBD1 (6 bases). CDR1 and CDR2 from the germline V gene are LGHNA and YNFKEQ. The CDR3 sequence is 22 residues long. Trimming took off 4 bases at V and 0 bases at J, with 31 bases between the two ends. The CDR3 DNA reads TGTGCCAGCAGCCGAAGAATTGGGGACACTGCTAGAGGACTGCTAGCCAAAAACATTCAGTACTTC. Residues: CASSRRIGDTARGLLAKNIQYF.

The chain has TRBV4-1 and TRBJ2-7; 11 nucleotides match TRBD2. The CDR3 spans 15 residues. J was trimmed by 3 bases and V by 1 base; bases with no gene match: 2. CDR1 is MGHRA, CDR2 YSYEKL, per germline. The CDR3 loop reads CASSQVTSGGYEQYF. CDR3 bases: TGCGCCAGCAGCCAAGTCACTAGCGGGGGCTACGAGCAGTACTTC.

The chain employs TRBV5-1 and TRBJ1-5; 8 nucleotides agree with TRBD1. Germline CDR1 reads SGHRS; CDR2 reads YFSETQ. The length of the CDR3 is 16 residues. V gave up 4 bases and J gave up 6 bases; unmatched junction bases: 12. The CDR3 spells CASSLTGQGGSQPQHF. The CDR3 DNA reads as TGCGCCAGCAGCCTAACAGGACAGGGTGGAAGTCAGCCCCAGCATTTT.